The 8 T cell receptor beta chains presented below share a single source sample, sequenced in a study of blood T cell repertoires in COVID-19. Sequencing was performed with immunoSEQ multiplex PCR; in TCRdb, only in-frame clones are kept and a portion is missing. The sample holds 65,000 to 90,000 clones, 87% seen once. Sequencing was carried out using peripheral blood. The receptors were sampled from a woman between 45 and 65 years old with active or convalescent COVID-19.

The rearrangement uses TRBV5-1 and TRBJ2-2; D may be TRBD2 (5 bases). Germline CDR1 SGHRS, CDR2 YFSETQ. The V gene lost 1 base and the J gene lost 1 base, with 5 bases spanning the gap. The CDR3 is made up of 14 amino acids. The CDR3 loop reads CASSLRENTGELFF. CDR3 bases: TGCGCCAGCAGCTTGCGGGAGAACACCGGGGAGCTGTTTTTT.

The chain carries TRBV9 and TRBJ1-2, with 7 bases that match TRBD1. V lost 2 bases and J lost 5; bases outside the gene matches: 3. Germline V lookup: CDR1 SGDLS, CDR2 YYNGEE. This CDR3 region has 13 residues. In DNA form, the CDR3 reads TGTGCCAGCAGCGTTGGGACAGAATATGGCTACACCTTC. Protein sequence: CASSVGTEYGYTF.

A few counts support this clone. The chain employs TRBV6-5 and TRBJ1-2; TRBD1 matches at 7 bases. Trimming cost V 2 bases and J 6 bases; bases outside gene matches: 3. The CDR3 loop spans 13 amino acids. Germline CDR1 reads MNHEY; CDR2 reads SVGAGI. As DNA, the CDR3 is TGTGCCAGCAGTTACCGTCAGGGGGATGGCTACACCTTC. It yields the protein CASSYRQGDGYTF.

The gene calls are TRBV7-8 and TRBJ1-5; D is perhaps TRBD1 (5 bases). The ends were cut back, 4 bases at V and 7 bases at J, with 20 bases in the middle. The CDR3 sequence is 16 residues long. Germline V gene data show CDR1 as SGHVS and CDR2 as FQNEAQ. The CDR3 coding sequence is TGTGCCAGCAGCTCGTGGGACTTTTTGGGGAAACAGCCCCAGCATTTT. Protein product: CASSSWDFLGKQPQHF.

This clone appeared a few times. The rearrangement uses TRBV19 and TRBJ2-1; TRBD2 matches 9 bases. Germline values: CDR1 LNHDA, CDR2 SQIVND (reference sequence). The J segment lost 9 bases and the V segment lost 2 bases, leaving 2 bases of the junction unmatched. This CDR3 spans 13 amino acids. DNA of the CDR3: TGTGCCAGTAGTATAAGCGGGGGGCCTGAGCAGTTCTTC. Residues: CASSISGGPEQFF.

This sequence joins TRBV4-3 and TRBJ1-3, with no clear D. V shed 0 bases and J shed 0 bases, with 6 bases lying between them. CDR1 and CDR2 (germline): LGHNA, YSLEER. This CDR3 region has 15 residues. The CDR3: CASSQDGNSGNTIYF. The CDR3 coding sequence is TGCGCCAGCAGCCAAGACGGGAACTCTGGAAACACCATATATTTT.

The J gene is TRBJ1-2, the V gene TRBV23-1; perhaps TRBD1 as D (6 bases). TRBV23-1 is recorded as an ORF, its role being uncertain. The CDR3 runs 15 residues. V lost 6 bases and J lost 7, with 21 bases in between. The chain's CDR3 is CASSPQGRVLRGYTF. The CDR3 DNA reads as TGCGCCAGCAGCCCACAGGGAAGGGTCTTACGTGGCTACACCTTC.

The chain links TRBV27 to TRBJ1-5; 8 positions agree with TRBD1. CDR3 length: 16 amino acids. Germline V gives CDR1 MNHEY, CDR2 SMNVEV (reference sequence). After removal of 5 bases from V and 6 bases from J, the junction contained 12 bases not matched to a gene. CDR3 sequence: CASSPVRTGKGQPQHF. CDR3 nucleotide sequence: TGTGCCAGCAGTCCCGTTAGGACAGGGAAAGGTCAGCCCCAGCATTTT.